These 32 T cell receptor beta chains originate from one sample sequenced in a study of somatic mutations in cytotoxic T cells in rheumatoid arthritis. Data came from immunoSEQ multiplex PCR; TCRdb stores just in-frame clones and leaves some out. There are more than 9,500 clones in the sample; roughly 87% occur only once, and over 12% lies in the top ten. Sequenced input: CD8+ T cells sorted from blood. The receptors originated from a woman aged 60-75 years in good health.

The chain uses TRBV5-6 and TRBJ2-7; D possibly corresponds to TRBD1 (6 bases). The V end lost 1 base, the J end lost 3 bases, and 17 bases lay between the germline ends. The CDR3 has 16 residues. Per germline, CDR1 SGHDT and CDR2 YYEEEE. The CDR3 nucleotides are TGTGCCAGCAGCTTGTCTCAGGGGACCCAACTCTACGAGCAGTACTTC. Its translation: CASSLSQGTQLYEQYF. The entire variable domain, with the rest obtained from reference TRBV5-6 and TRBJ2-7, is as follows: DAGVTQSPTHLIKTRGQQVTLRCSPKSGHDTVSWYQQALGQGPQFIFQYYEEEERQRGNFPDRFSGHQFPNYSSELNVNALLLGDSALYLCASSLSQGTQLYEQYFGPGTRLTVT.

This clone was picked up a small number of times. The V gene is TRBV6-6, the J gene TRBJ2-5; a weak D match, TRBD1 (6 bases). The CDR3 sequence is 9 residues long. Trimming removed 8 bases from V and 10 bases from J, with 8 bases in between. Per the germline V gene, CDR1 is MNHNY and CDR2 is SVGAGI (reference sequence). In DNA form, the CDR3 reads TGTGCCAGCCAACAGGGCCAGTACTTC. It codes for CASQQGQYF.

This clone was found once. CDR3 bases: TGTGCCAGCAGCTTGGAAACAAATTCACCCCTCCACTTT. Its protein product is CASSLETNSPLHF. The genes are TRBV5-5 and TRBJ1-6; no clear D. This CDR3 region has 13 residues. Per germline, CDR1 SGHKS and CDR2 YYEKEE (reference sequence). Trimming pared 0 bases from V and 7 bases from J, leaving 5 bases between.

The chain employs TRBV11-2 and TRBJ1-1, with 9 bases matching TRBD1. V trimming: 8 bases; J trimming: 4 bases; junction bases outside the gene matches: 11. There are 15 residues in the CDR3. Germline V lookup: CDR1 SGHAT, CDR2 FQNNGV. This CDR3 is CASLGDRVLSTEAFF. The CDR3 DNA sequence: TGTGCCAGCTTGGGGGACAGGGTGCTTAGCACTGAAGCTTTCTTT.

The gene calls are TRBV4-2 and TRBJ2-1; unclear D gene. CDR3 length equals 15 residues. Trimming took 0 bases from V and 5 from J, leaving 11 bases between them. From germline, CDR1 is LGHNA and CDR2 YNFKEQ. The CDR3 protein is CASSQDVQPNNEQFF. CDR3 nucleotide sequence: TGTGCCAGCAGCCAAGATGTACAGCCTAACAATGAGCAGTTCTTC.

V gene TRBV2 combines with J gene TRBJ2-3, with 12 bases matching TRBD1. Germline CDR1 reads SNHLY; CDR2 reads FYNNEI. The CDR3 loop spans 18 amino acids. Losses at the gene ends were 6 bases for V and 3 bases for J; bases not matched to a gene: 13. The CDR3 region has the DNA TGTGCCAGCAGCTCACCGGGACAGGGGGCCCCTAGGACAGATACGCAGTATTTT. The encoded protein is CASSSPGQGAPRTDTQYF.

The CDR3 region has the DNA TGTGCCAGCACCTCGAGCAACACCGGGGAGCTGTTTTTT. Protein sequence: CASTSSNTGELFF. The chain joins TRBV9 to TRBJ2-2; no reliable D call. Germline V gives CDR1 SGDLS, CDR2 YYNGEE. CDR3 length: 13 amino acids. With 6 bases removed from V and 2 bases from J, the gap between germline ends came to 8 bases.

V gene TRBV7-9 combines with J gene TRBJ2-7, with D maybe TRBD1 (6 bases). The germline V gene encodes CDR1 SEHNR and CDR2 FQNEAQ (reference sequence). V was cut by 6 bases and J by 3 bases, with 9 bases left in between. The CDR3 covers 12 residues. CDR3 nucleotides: TGTGCCAGCAGAGGGGGTTACTACGAGCAGTACTTC. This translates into CASRGGYYEQYF.

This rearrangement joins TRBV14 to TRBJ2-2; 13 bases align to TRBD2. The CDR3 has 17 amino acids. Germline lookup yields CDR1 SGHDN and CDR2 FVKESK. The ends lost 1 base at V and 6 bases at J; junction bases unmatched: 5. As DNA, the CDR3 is TGTGCCAGCAGCCAAGGAGCGGGACTAGCGGGGTCCGGGGAGCTGTTTTTT. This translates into CASSQGAGLAGSGELFF.

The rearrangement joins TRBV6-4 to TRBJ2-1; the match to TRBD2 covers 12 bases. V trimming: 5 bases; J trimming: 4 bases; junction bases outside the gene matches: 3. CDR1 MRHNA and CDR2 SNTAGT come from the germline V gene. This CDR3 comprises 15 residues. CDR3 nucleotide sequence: TGTGCCAGCAGTCTAACTAGCGGGGGGTACAATGAGCAGTTCTTC. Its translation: CASSLTSGGYNEQFF.

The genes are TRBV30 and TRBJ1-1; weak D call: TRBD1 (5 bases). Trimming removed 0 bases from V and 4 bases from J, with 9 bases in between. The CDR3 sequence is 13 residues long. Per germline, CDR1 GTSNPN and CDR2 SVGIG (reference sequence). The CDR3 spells CAWSVGGTTEAFF. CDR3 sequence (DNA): TGTGCCTGGAGTGTTGGGGGGACCACTGAAGCTTTCTTT. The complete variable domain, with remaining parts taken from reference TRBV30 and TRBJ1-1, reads SQTIHQWPATLVQPVGSPLSLECTVEGTSNPNLYWYRQAAGRGLQLLFYSVGIGQISSEVPQNLSASRPQDRQFILSSKKLLLSDSGFYLCAWSVGGTTEAFFGQGTRLTVV.

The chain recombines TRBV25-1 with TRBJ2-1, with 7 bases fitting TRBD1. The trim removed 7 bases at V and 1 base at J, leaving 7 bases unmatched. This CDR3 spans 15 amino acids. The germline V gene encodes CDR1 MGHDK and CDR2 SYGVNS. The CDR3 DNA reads TGTGCCAGCACCCTGGACAGGAGGTCCTACAATGAGCAGTTCTTC. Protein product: CASTLDRRSYNEQFF.

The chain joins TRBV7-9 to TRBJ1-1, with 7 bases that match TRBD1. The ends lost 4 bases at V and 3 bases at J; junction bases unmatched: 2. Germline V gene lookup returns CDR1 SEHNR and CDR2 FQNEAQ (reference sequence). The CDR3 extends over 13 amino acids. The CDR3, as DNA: TGTGCCAGCAGCTCGGGACAGCACACTGAAGCTTTCTTT. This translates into CASSSGQHTEAFF.

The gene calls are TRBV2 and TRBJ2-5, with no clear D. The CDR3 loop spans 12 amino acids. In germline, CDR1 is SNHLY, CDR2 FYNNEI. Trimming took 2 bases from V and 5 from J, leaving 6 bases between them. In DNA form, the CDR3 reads TGTGCCAGCAGTGAATACGGGGAGACCCAGTACTTC. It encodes CASSEYGETQYF.

The CDR3 sequence: CASSLRGAQETQYF. CDR3 nucleotide sequence: TGTGCCAGCAGCTTACGGGGGGCCCAAGAGACCCAGTACTTC. V is TRBV7-9 and J is TRBJ2-5; maybe TRBD2 (7 bases). This CDR3 is 14 amino acids long. Germline V gene data show CDR1 as SEHNR and CDR2 as FQNEAQ (reference sequence). Trimming took off 2 bases at V and 1 base at J, with 8 bases between the two ends.

The CDR3 protein is CASSLAPQGAGETQYF. The CDR3 region has the DNA TGCGCCAGCAGCTTGGCACCACAGGGGGCAGGGGAGACCCAGTACTTC. The genes are TRBV5-1 and TRBJ2-5; 9 bases map to TRBD1. The CDR3 runs 16 residues. Germline CDR1 SGHRS, CDR2 YFSETQ. V lost 0 bases to trimming and J lost 5 bases; unmatched junction nucleotides: 8.

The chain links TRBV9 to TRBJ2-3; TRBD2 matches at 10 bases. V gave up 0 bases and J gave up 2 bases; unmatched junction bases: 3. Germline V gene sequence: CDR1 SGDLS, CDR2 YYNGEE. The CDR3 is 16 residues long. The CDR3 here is CASSVEAGGPTDTQYF. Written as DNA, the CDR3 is TGTGCCAGCAGCGTAGAAGCGGGGGGGCCCACAGATACGCAGTATTTT.

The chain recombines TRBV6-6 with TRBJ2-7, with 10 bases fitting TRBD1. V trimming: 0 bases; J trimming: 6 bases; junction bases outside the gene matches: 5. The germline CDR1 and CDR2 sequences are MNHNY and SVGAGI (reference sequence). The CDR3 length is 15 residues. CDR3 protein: CASSYSTGTGAEQYV. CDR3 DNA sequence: TGTGCCAGCAGTTACTCCACGGGGACAGGGGCCGAGCAGTACGTC.

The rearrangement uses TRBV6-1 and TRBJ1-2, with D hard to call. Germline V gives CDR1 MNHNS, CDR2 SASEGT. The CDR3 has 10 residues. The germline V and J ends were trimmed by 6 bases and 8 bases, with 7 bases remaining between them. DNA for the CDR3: TGTGCCAGCAGCCACGGGGGCTACACCTTC. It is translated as CASSHGGYTF.

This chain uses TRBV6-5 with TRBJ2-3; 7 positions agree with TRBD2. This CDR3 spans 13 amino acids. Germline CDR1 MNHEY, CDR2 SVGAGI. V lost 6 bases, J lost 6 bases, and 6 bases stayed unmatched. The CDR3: CASSPVRGDTQYF. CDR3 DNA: TGTGCCAGCAGCCCGGTGCGGGGGGATACGCAGTATTTT.

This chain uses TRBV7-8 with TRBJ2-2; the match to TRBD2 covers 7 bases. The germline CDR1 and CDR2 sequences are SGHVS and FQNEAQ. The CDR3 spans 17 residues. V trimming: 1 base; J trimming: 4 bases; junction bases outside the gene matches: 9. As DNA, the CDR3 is TGTGCCAGCAGCTTAGGTCTGGGACTAAGGACCACCGGGGAGCTGTTTTTT. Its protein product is CASSLGLGLRTTGELFF.

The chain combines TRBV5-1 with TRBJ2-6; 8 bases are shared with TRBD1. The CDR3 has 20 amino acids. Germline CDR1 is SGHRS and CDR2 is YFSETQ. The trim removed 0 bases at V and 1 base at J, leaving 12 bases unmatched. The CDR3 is CASSLVGDRSRSSGANVLTF. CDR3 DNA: TGCGCCAGCAGCTTGGTGGGGGACAGGTCTAGATCGTCTGGGGCCAACGTCCTGACTTTC.

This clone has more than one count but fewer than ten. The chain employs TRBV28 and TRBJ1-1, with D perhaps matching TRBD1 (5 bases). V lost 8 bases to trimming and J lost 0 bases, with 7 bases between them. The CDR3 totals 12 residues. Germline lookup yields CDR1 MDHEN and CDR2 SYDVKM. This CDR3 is CASQDMNTEAFF. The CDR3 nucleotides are TGTGCCAGCCAGGACATGAACACTGAAGCTTTCTTT.

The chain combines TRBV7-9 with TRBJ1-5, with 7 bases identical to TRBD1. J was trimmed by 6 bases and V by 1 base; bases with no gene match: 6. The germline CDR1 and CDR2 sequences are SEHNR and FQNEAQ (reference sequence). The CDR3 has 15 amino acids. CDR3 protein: CASSLEGGEGQPQHF. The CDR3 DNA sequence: TGTGCCAGCAGCTTAGAAGGGGGCGAAGGTCAGCCCCAGCATTTT.

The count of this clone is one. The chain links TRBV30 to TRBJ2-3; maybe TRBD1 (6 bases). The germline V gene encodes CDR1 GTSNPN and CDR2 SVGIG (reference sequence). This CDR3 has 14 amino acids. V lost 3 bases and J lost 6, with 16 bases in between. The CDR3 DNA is TGTGCCTGGAGCGCGGGCCAGGGGTACGATACGCAGTATTTT. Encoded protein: CAWSAGQGYDTQYF.

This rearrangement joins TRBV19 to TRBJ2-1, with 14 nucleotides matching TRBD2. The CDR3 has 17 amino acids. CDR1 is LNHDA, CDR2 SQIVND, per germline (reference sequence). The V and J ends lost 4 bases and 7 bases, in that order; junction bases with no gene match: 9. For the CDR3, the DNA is TGTGCCAGTAGTACGACTAGCGGGGGGGCCTCGAGGAATGAGCAGTTCTTC. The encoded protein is CASSTTSGGASRNEQFF.

The CDR3 sequence is CASSFGDRLHEQYF. CDR3 nucleotide sequence: TGTGCCAGCAGCTTCGGGGACAGGCTACACGAGCAGTACTTC. V gene TRBV7-3 combines with J gene TRBJ2-7, with 8 bases identical to TRBD1. CDR3 length: 14 residues. Per germline, CDR1 SGHTA and CDR2 FQGTGA. J lost 5 bases, V lost 3 bases, and 6 bases had no gene match.

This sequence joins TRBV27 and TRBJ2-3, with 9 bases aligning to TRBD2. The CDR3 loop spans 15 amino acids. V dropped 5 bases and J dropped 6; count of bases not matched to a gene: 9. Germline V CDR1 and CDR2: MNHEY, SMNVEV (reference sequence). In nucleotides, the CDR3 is TGTGCCAGCAGTACCAGCGGGGGGCTTCTGGATACGCAGTATTTT. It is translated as CASSTSGGLLDTQYF.

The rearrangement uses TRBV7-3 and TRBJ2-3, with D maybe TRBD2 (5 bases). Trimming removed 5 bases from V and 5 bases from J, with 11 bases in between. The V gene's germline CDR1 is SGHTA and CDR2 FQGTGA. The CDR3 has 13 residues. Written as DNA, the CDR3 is TGTGCCAGCAGCCCCGACGGAGGAGATACGCAGTATTTT. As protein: CASSPDGGDTQYF.

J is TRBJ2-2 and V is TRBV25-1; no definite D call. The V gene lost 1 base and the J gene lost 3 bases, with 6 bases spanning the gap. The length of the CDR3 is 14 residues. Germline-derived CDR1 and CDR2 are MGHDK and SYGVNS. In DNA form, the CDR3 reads TGTGCCAGCAGTGAATCCTCCGACACCGGGGAGCTGTTTTTT. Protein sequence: CASSESSDTGELFF.

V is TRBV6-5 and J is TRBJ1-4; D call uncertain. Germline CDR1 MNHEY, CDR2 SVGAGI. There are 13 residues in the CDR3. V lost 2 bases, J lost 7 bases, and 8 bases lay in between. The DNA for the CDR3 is TGTGCCAGCAGTTACGAGAGGGCTGAAAAACTGTTTTTT. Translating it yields CASSYERAEKLFF.

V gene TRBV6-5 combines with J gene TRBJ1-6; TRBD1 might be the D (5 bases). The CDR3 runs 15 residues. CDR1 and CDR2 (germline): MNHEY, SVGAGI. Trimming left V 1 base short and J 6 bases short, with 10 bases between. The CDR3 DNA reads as TGTGCCAGCAGTTACTGGGGGACTCCTAATTCACCCCTCCACTTT. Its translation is CASSYWGTPNSPLHF.